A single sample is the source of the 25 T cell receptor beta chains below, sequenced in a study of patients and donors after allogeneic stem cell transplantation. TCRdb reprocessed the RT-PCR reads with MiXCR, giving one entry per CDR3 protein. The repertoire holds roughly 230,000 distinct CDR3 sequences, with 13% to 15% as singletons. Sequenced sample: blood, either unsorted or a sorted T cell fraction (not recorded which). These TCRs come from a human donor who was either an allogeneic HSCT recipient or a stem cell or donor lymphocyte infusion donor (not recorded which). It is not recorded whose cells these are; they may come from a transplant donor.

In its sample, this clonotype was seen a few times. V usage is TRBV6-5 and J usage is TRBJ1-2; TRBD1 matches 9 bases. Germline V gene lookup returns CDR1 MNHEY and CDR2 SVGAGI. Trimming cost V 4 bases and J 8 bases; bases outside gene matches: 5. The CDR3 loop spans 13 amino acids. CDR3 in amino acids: CASSWGQGGGYTF. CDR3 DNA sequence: TGTGCCAGCAGTTGGGGACAGGGAGGCGGCTACACCTTC.

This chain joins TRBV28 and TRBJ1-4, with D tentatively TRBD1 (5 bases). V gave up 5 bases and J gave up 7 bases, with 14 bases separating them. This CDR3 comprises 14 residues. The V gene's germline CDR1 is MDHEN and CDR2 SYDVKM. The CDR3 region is CASSGDGLGEKLFF. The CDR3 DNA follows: TGTGCCAGCAGTGGGGACGGGCTCGGTGAAAAACTGTTTTTT.

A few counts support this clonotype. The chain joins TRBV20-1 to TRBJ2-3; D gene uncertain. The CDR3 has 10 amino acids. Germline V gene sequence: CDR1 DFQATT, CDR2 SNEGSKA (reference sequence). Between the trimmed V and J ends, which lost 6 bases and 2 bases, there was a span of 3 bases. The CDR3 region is CSAYTDTQYF. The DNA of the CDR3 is TGCAGTGCGTACACAGATACGCAGTATTTT.

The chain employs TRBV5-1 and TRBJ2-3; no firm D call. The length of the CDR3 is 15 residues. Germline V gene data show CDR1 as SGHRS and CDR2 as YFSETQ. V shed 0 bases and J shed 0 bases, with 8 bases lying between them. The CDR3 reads CASSLEGRSTDTQYF. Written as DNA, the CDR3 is TGCGCCAGCAGCTTGGAGGGCAGAAGCACAGATACGCAGTATTTT.

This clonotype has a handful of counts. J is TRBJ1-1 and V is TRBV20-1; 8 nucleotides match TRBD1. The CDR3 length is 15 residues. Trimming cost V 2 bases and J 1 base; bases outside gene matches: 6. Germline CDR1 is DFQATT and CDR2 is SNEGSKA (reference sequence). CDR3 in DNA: TGCAGTGCTAGAAAGGCAGGGGGCAGGAACACTGAAGCTTTCTTT. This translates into CSARKAGGRNTEAFF.

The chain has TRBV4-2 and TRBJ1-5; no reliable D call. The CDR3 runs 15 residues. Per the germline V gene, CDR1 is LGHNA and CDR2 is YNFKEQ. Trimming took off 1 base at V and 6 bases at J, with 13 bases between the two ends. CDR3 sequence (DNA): TGTGCCAGCAGCCAAGTGGGTGATAACTCTCAGCCCCAGCATTTT. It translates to CASSQVGDNSQPQHF.

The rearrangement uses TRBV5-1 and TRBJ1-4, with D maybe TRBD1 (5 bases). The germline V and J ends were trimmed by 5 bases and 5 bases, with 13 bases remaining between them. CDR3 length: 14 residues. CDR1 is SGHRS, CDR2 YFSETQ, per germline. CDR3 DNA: TGCGCCAGCAGTATGGGGGGGGACAATGAAAAACTGTTTTTT. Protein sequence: CASSMGGDNEKLFF.

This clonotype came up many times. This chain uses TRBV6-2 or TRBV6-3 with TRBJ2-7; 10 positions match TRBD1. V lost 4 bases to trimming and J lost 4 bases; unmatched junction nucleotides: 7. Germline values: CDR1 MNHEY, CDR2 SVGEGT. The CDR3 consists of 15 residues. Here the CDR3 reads CASSSPRTGGYEQYF. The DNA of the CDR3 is TGTGCCAGCAGTTCCCCCCGGACAGGGGGATACGAGCAGTACTTC.

CDR3 amino acids: CASSRQLFPDTQYF. The DNA for the CDR3 is TGTGCCAGCAGCCGACAGTTATTCCCAGATACGCAGTATTTT. The rearrangement joins TRBV5-6 to TRBJ2-3; a possible D gene is TRBD1 (5 bases). The V and J ends lost 4 bases and 4 bases respectively, with 13 bases between them. The CDR3 has 14 residues. Germline CDR1 SGHDT, CDR2 YYEEEE.

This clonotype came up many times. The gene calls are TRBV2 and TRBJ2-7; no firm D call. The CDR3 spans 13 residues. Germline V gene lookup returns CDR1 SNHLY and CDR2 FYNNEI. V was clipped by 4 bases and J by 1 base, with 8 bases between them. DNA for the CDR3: TGTGCCAGCAGTGTGGGCCTATCCTACGAGCAGTACTTC. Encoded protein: CASSVGLSYEQYF.

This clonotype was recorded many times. CDR3 in DNA: TGCAGTGCTAGCGACATATCAACAAGCACAGATACGCAGTATTTT. Residues: CSASDISTSTDTQYF. The chain carries TRBV20-1 and TRBJ2-3; D is unresolved. CDR3 length: 15 residues. Trimming left V 3 bases short and J 0 bases short, with 13 bases between. Germline V lookup: CDR1 DFQATT, CDR2 SNEGSKA (reference sequence).

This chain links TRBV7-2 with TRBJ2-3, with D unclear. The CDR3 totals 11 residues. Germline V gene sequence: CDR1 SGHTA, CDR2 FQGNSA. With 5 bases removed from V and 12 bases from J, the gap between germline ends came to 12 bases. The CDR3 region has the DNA TGTGCCAGCAGCCCCTTTAGTTACCAGTATTTT. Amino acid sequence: CASSPFSYQYF.

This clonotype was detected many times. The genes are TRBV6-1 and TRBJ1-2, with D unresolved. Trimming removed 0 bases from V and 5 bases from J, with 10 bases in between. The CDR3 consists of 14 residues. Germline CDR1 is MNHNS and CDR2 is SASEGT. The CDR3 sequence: CASSEALQLYGYTF. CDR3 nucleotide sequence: TGTGCCAGCAGTGAAGCGCTTCAGCTATATGGCTACACCTTC.

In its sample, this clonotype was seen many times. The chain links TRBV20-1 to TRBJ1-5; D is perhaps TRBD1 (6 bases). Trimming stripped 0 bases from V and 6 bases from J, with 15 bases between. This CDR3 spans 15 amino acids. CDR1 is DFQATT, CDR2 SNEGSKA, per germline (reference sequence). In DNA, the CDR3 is TGCAGTGCTAGAGAGGGACAATGGGGGGCTCAGCCCCAGCATTTT. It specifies CSAREGQWGAQPQHF.

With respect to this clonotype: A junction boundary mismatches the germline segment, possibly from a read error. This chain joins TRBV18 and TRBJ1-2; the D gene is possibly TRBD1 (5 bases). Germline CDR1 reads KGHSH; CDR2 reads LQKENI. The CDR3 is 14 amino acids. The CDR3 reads CASSPFRGEYDYTF. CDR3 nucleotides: TGTGCCAGCTCACCATTTCGGGGGGAATATGACTACACCTTC.

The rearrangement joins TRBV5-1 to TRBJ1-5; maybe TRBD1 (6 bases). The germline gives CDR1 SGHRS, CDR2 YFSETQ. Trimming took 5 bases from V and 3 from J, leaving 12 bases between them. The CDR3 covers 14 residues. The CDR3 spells CASRPGQTNQPQHF. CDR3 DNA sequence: TGCGCCAGCAGACCTGGACAGACCAATCAGCCCCAGCATTTT.

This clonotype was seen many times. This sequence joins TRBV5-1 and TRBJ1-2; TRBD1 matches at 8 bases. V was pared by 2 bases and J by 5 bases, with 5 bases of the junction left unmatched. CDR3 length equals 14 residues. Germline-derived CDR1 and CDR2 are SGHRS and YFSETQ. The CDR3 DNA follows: TGCGCCAGCAGCTTTGGACAGGGACCTTATGGCTACACCTTC. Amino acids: CASSFGQGPYGYTF. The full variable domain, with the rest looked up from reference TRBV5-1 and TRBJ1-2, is KAGVTQTPRYLIKTRGQQVTLSCSPISGHRSVSWYQQTPGQGLQFLFEYFSETQRNKGNFPGRFSGRQFSNSRSEMNVSTLELGDSALYLCASSFGQGPYGYTFGSGTRLTVV.

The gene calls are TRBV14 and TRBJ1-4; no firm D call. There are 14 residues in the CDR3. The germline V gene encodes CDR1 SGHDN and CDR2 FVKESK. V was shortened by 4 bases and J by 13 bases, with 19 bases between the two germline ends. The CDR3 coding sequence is TGTGCCAGCAGCCCCCGGGGTACGGTGAAAGGACTGTTTTTT. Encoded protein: CASSPRGTVKGLFF.

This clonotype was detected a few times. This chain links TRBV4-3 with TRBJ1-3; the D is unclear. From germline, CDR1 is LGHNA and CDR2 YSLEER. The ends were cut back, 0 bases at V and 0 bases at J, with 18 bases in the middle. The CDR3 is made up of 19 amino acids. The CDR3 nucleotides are TGCGCCAGCAGCCAAGATCTGGTTGCGGGCAGAGTCTCTGGAAACACCATATATTTT. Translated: CASSQDLVAGRVSGNTIYF.

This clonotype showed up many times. CDR3 nucleotides: TGCAGTGCTAGCGGGACCACTGAAGCTTTCTTT. This sequence encodes CSASGTTEAFF. V is TRBV20-1 and J is TRBJ1-1, with D possibly being TRBD1 (5 bases). V lost 3 bases and J lost 4, with 6 bases in between. CDR1 DFQATT and CDR2 SNEGSKA come from the germline V gene (reference sequence). CDR3 size: 11 residues.

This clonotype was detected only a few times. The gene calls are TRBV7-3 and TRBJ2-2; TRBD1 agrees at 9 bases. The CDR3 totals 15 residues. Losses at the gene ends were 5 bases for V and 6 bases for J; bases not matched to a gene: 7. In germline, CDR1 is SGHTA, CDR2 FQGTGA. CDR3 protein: CASSPAGTGSGELFF. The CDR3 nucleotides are TGTGCCAGCAGCCCCGCCGGGACAGGGTCCGGGGAGCTGTTTTTT.

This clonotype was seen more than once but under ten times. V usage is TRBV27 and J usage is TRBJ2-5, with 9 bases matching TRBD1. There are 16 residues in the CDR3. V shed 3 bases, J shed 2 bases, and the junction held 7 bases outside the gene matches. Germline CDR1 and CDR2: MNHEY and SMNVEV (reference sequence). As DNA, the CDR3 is TGTGCCAGCAGTTTTGTTGGACAGGGGACACAAGAGACCCAGTACTTC. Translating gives CASSFVGQGTQETQYF.

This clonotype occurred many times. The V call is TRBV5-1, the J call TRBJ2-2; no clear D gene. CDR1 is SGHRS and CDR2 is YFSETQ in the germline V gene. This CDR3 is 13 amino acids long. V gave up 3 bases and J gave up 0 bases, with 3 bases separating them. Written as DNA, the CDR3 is TGCGCCAGCAGCTACACGAACACCGGGGAGCTGTTTTTT. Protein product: CASSYTNTGELFF.

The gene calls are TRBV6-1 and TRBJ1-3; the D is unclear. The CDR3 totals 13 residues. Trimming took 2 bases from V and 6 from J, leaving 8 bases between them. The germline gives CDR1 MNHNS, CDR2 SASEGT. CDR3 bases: TGTGCCAGCAGTGAACAGTCCTTAAACACCATATATTTT. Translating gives CASSEQSLNTIYF.

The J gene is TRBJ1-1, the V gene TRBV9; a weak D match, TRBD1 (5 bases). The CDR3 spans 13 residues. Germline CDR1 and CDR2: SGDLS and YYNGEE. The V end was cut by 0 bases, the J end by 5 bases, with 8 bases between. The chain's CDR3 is CASSVERGTEAFF. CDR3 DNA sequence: TGTGCCAGCAGCGTAGAAAGGGGAACTGAAGCTTTCTTT.